Following are 25 T cell receptor beta chains from one sample sequenced in a study of T-cell reconstitution after alpha-beta-depleted transplantation in children. Unique molecular identifiers were used in preparing the TCRbeta library. Each CDR3 protein is one row after TCRdb ran MiXCR on the PCR reads. This sample yields approximately 270,000 distinct CDR3 sequences, of which approximately 24% are seen a single time; 4% to 5.5% belongs to the top ten. Here the sequenced sample was PBMCs, mostly from graft donor cells, taken 360 days after TCRalphabeta/CD19-depleted stem cell transplant. These receptor sequences come from a female patient aged 2-10 years who had a stem cell transplant for congenital amegakaryocytic thrombocytopenia, so the T cells may come from the graft donor.

This chain joins TRBV6-1 and TRBJ1-2; no reliable D call. The CDR3 contains 13 residues. The germline V and J ends were trimmed by 6 bases and 3 bases, with 11 bases remaining between them. Germline V gene data show CDR1 as MNHNS and CDR2 as SASEGT. The CDR3 nucleotides are TGTGCCAGCAGCCCTGACGGAGACTATGGCTACACCTTC. The encoded protein is CASSPDGDYGYTF.

This clonotype was detected a few times. The rearrangement links TRBV24-1 to TRBJ2-2, with 9 bases aligning to TRBD1. The germline gives CDR1 KGHDR, CDR2 SFDVKD. The CDR3 extends over 15 amino acids. V shed 4 bases, J shed 8 bases, and the junction held 7 bases outside the gene matches. The CDR3, as DNA: TGTGCCACCAGTGAGGGACAGGGAACGATAGGGGAGCTGTTTTTT. Its protein is CATSEGQGTIGELFF.

The rearrangement links TRBV24-1 to TRBJ2-2, with D unclear. CDR3 length equals 14 residues. The germline V and J ends were trimmed by 2 bases and 5 bases, with 8 bases remaining between them. CDR1 KGHDR and CDR2 SFDVKD come from the germline V gene. CDR3 region: CATSDYTRTGELFF. DNA for the CDR3: TGTGCCACCAGTGATTATACAAGAACCGGGGAGCTGTTTTTT.

The chain carries TRBV7-2 and TRBJ2-3; D is uncertain. Trimming shortened V by 1 base and J by 1 base, and 9 bases separated the two germline ends. The CDR3 contains 15 residues. CDR1 and CDR2 (germline): SGHTA, FQGNSA. In nucleotides, the CDR3 is TGTGCCAGCAGCTTAGATGGGCCGGGCACAGATACGCAGTATTTT. Its translation: CASSLDGPGTDTQYF.

This clonotype has only a few counts. The gene calls are TRBV4-2 and TRBJ1-2; D gene uncertain. Trimming took 1 base from V and 6 from J, leaving 12 bases between them. The germline V gene encodes CDR1 LGHNA and CDR2 YNFKEQ. The CDR3 covers 14 residues. CDR3 bases: TGTGCCAGCAGCCAAGCGGGCCAGGCCCATGGCTACACCTTC. Its translation is CASSQAGQAHGYTF.

This clonotype was seen more than once but under ten times. The chain has TRBV7-2 and TRBJ1-3; no reliable D call. Trimming removed 1 base from V and 4 bases from J, with 11 bases in between. The CDR3 totals 15 residues. Germline V gene data show CDR1 as SGHTA and CDR2 as FQGNSA. CDR3 protein: CASSLEDHSGNTIYF. CDR3 DNA sequence: TGTGCCAGCAGCTTAGAGGACCACTCCGGAAACACCATATATTTT. Looking up the rest from reference TRBV7-2 and TRBJ1-3 gives the full variable domain: GAGVSQSPSNKVTEKGKDVELRCDPISGHTALYWYRQSLGQGLEFLIYFQGNSAPDKSGLPSDRFSAERTGGSVSTLTIQRTQQEDSAVYLCASSLEDHSGNTIYFGEGSWLTVV.

This chain uses TRBV27 with TRBJ2-1; TRBD2 matches at 7 bases. V was pared by 5 bases and J by 4 bases, with 11 bases of the junction left unmatched. CDR1 is MNHEY and CDR2 is SMNVEV in the germline V gene (reference sequence). This CDR3 region has 16 residues. This CDR3 reads CASSTHRGVKYNEQFF. The CDR3 nucleotides are TGTGCCAGCAGTACCCATCGGGGGGTCAAATACAATGAGCAGTTCTTC.

This clonotype was seen only a few times. The CDR3 DNA follows: TGTGCCACCAGCAGAGATCCCGCCTTGATGGCGTCCTACAATGAGCAGTTCTTC. Its translation: CATSRDPALMASYNEQFF. The chain recombines TRBV15 with TRBJ2-1, with D unclear. The ends were cut back, 0 bases at V and 1 base at J, with 16 bases in the middle. This CDR3 is 18 amino acids long. CDR1 is LNHNV and CDR2 is YYDKDF in the germline V gene (reference sequence).

This clonotype was seen a handful of times. The gene calls are TRBV20-1 and TRBJ2-5, with a weak D call TRBD1 (5 bases). Germline values: CDR1 DFQATT, CDR2 SNEGSKA (reference sequence). This CDR3 is built from 14 residues. V lost 0 bases and J lost 3, with 11 bases in between. For the CDR3, the DNA is TGCAGTGCTAGAGAAGGGCAGGGTAAAGAGACCCAGTACTTC. Its translation: CSAREGQGKETQYF.

The chain recombines TRBV29-1 with TRBJ2-7; possibly TRBD2 for D (5 bases). This CDR3 has 12 residues. Germline V CDR1 and CDR2: SQVTM, ANQGSEA. Between the trimmed V and J ends, which lost 1 base and 3 bases, there was a span of 7 bases. The CDR3 DNA reads as TGCAGCGTTGAAGGGGAGTACTACGAGCAGTACTTC. Translation gives CSVEGEYYEQYF.

This sequence joins TRBV19 and TRBJ1-5; perhaps TRBD1 as D (6 bases). Looked up from germline, CDR1 is LNHDA and CDR2 is SQIVND (reference sequence). The CDR3 length is 16 residues. Trimming cost V 8 bases and J 6 bases, with 23 bases left between them. The CDR3 DNA is TGTGCCAGTGGGCACAAACGGGGGGCCTACTTTCAGCCCCAGCATTTT. Protein sequence: CASGHKRGAYFQPQHF. The entire variable domain, with the rest obtained from reference TRBV19 and TRBJ1-5, is as follows: DGGITQSPKYLFRKEGQNVTLSCEQNLNHDAMYWYRQDPGQGLRLIYYSQIVNDFQKGDIAEGYSVSREKKESFPLTVTSAQKNPTAFYLCASGHKRGAYFQPQHFGDGTRLSIL.

V and J are TRBV28 and TRBJ2-7; the match to TRBD2 covers 7 bases. The J segment lost 3 bases and the V segment lost 2 bases, leaving 4 bases of the junction unmatched. Germline values: CDR1 MDHEN, CDR2 SYDVKM. This CDR3 contains 14 residues. The DNA of the CDR3 is TGTGCCAGCAGTTTAATTGGCGGGAGCTACGAGCAGTACTTC. Its protein is CASSLIGGSYEQYF.

V usage is TRBV5-6 and J usage is TRBJ2-5, with TRBD1 matching 8 bases. Germline CDR1 SGHDT, CDR2 YYEEEE. The CDR3 runs to 15 residues. J was trimmed by 1 base and V by 2 bases; bases with no gene match: 4. The CDR3 coding sequence is TGTGCCAGCAGCTTTGTGCAGGGGGCCCAAGAGACCCAGTACTTC. Protein product: CASSFVQGAQETQYF.

This clonotype was seen repeatedly, ten times or more. V and J are TRBV12-3 or TRBV12-4 and TRBJ2-3; D is possibly TRBD1 (6 bases). V was pared by 3 bases and J by 4 bases, with 11 bases between. The CDR3 length is 14 residues. CDR3 nucleotide sequence: TGTGCCAGCAGTTTTATGCAGGGGTCAGATACGCAGTATTTT. Its translation is CASSFMQGSDTQYF.

This clonotype has ten or more counts. V usage is TRBV29-1 and J usage is TRBJ1-2, with unresolved D. This CDR3 is built from 12 residues. Germline V gives CDR1 SQVTM, CDR2 ANQGSEA. Trimming stripped 5 bases from V and 8 bases from J, with 15 bases between. The CDR3 loop is CSVTVTTEGYTF. Written as DNA, the CDR3 is TGCAGCGTTACGGTCACCACGGAAGGCTACACCTTC.

This clonotype was seen repeatedly, ten times or more. The chain couples TRBV4-1 to TRBJ2-7, with 7 positions matching TRBD2. J gave up 5 bases and V 3 bases, and 7 bases lay outside the gene matches. The CDR3 is 14 amino acids. Germline values: CDR1 MGHRA, CDR2 YSYEKL. CDR3 residues: CASSHPPSGNEQYF. In DNA form, the CDR3 reads TGCGCCAGCAGCCACCCACCGAGCGGGAACGAGCAGTACTTC.

This clonotype was recorded a few times. The CDR3 here is CSAPGLRGDTQYF. In DNA form, the CDR3 reads TGCAGTGCTCCGGGACTCCGGGGCGATACGCAGTATTTT. The J gene is TRBJ2-3, the V gene TRBV20-1; perhaps TRBD2 as D (6 bases). Germline V lookup: CDR1 DFQATT, CDR2 SNEGSKA (reference sequence). Deletions cut 5 bases from V and 6 bases from J, with 15 bases between. The CDR3 is made up of 13 amino acids.

V is TRBV6-2 or TRBV6-3 and J is TRBJ2-2, with D perhaps matching TRBD2 (6 bases). Germline V lookup: CDR1 MNHEY, CDR2 SVGEGT. V was pared by 2 bases and J by 1 base, with 11 bases between. The CDR3 is made up of 16 amino acids. This chain's CDR3 is CASSYGGSQNTGELFF. The CDR3 DNA reads as TGTGCCAGCAGTTACGGGGGGAGTCAGAACACCGGGGAGCTGTTTTTT.

This clonotype has a handful of counts. The V and J genes are TRBV12-3 or TRBV12-4 and TRBJ2-2; TRBD2 matches at 13 bases. Trimming cost V 3 bases and J 1 base; bases outside gene matches: 8. The CDR3 is 19 amino acids. This CDR3 is CASSFSGTSGTGNTGELFF. For the CDR3, the DNA is TGTGCCAGCAGTTTCTCCGGGACTAGCGGGACGGGGAACACCGGGGAGCTGTTTTTT.

The V gene is TRBV5-1, the J gene TRBJ2-7; perhaps TRBD2 as D (5 bases). V shed 1 base and J shed 2 bases, with 13 bases lying between them. The CDR3 extends over 15 amino acids. Germline lookup yields CDR1 SGHRS and CDR2 YFSETQ. The CDR3 here is CASSLPGSFAYEQYF. In DNA, the CDR3 is TGCGCCAGCAGCTTGCCGGGAAGTTTCGCCTACGAGCAGTACTTC.

The chain uses TRBV5-1 and TRBJ2-3; D gene unclear. The V end was cut by 4 bases, the J end by 2 bases, with 17 bases between. Germline values: CDR1 SGHRS, CDR2 YFSETQ. This CDR3 region has 16 residues. The CDR3 sequence: CASSPPRGLNTDTQYF. In DNA, the CDR3 is TGCGCCAGCAGCCCCCCACGAGGATTAAACACAGATACGCAGTATTTT.

This rearrangement joins TRBV5-1 to TRBJ2-5, with TRBD2 matching 7 bases. The CDR3 is 14 amino acids. Germline values: CDR1 SGHRS, CDR2 YFSETQ. J lost 4 bases, V lost 7 bases, and 10 bases had no gene match. Here the CDR3 DNA reads TGCGCCAGCGGGACTGCGGGGGTACGAGAGACCCAGTACTTC. Translation gives CASGTAGVRETQYF.

The rearrangement links TRBV4-1 to TRBJ1-1, with 7 bases that match TRBD1. The trim removed 7 bases at V and 5 bases at J, leaving 7 bases unmatched. There are 13 residues in the CDR3. Germline values: CDR1 MGHRA, CDR2 YSYEKL. DNA for the CDR3: TGCGCCAGCAAGGGTCCAGGGGGGACTGAAGCTTTCTTT. It codes for CASKGPGGTEAFF.

In this sample, this clonotype turned up a few times. In DNA, the CDR3 is TGCAGTGCTAGAATCGGGGGGTCGGATGAAAAACTGTTTTTT. It encodes CSARIGGSDEKLFF. V usage is TRBV20-1 and J usage is TRBJ1-4; D perhaps matches TRBD1 (5 bases). V shed 2 bases and J shed 6 bases, with 13 bases lying between them. CDR1 DFQATT and CDR2 SNEGSKA come from the germline V gene (reference sequence). The CDR3 contains 14 residues.

The V and J genes are TRBV6-2 or TRBV6-3 and TRBJ1-5; 7 nucleotides line up with TRBD1. This CDR3 region has 12 residues. Germline CDR1 and CDR2: MNHEY and SVGEGT. V was pared by 5 bases and J by 9 bases, with 4 bases of the junction left unmatched. The CDR3 DNA follows: TGTGCCAGCAGTGACAGGGTGCGGCCCCAGCATTTT. Encoded protein: CASSDRVRPQHF.